The clone carrying this TCR beta chain was seen more than once but under ten times. Its antigen is currently unknown. The entry originates in a study of CD8 T cells in ankylosing spondylitis. Notes on the study in general: Characteristic, it appeared, of ankylosing spondylitis blood was a TCR beta motif of eight highly homologous variants. Prior work had noted some motif variants in reactive arthritis blood and synovial fluid.

TCRdb re-called the 5' RACE reads with MiXCR, one entry per CDR3 protein. The sample has about 420,000 distinct CDR3 sequences, 20% to 25% seen once. The CDR3 extends over 16 amino acids. Germline V lookup: CDR1 LNHDA, CDR2 SQIVND (reference sequence). With V trimmed by 2 bases and J by 8 bases, 6 bases remained unmatched. The sample comprised blood, either unsorted or a sorted T cell fraction (not recorded which). The TCR comes from a male donor with ankylosing spondylitis. The gene calls are TRBV19 and TRBJ2-1; 13 bases line up with TRBD2. This CDR3 is CASSIFGTSGKDEQFF. Written as DNA, the CDR3 is TGTGCCAGTAGTATATTTGGGACTAGCGGGAAGGATGAGCAGTTCTTC.